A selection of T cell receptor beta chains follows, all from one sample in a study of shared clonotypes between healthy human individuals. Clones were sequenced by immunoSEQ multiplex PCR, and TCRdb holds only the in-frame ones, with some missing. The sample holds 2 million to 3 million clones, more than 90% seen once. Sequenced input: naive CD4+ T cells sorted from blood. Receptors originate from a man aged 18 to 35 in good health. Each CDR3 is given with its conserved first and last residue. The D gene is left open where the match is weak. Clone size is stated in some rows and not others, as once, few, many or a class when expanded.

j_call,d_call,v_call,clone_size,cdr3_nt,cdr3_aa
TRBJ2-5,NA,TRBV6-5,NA,TGTGCCAGCAGTACAGCGTCGGGGAGACAAGAGACCCAGTACTTC,CASSTASGRQETQYF
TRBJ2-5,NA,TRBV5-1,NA,TGCGCCAGCAGCTTCCAGGGTTTGGGAGAGACCCAGTACTTC,CASSFQGLGETQYF
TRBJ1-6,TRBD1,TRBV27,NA,TGTGCCAGCAGTCTACGGGCGACAGGGATCAATTCACCCCTCCACTTT,CASSLRATGINSPLHF
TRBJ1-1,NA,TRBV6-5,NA,TGTGCCAGCCGGGGGGTTGGGATGAACACTGAAGCTTTCTTT,CASRGVGMNTEAFF
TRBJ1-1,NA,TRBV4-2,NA,TGTGCCAGCAGCCAAGAAGGACTCCCGAACACTGAAGCTTTCTTT,CASSQEGLPNTEAFF
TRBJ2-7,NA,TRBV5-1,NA,TGCGCCACTTCTAACTTAGGGGTAAACGAGCAGTACTTC,CATSNLGVNEQYF
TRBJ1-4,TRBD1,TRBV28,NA,TGTGCCAGCAGCCCAGGGGGGTCGGCAACTAATGAAAAACTGTTTTTT,CASSPGGSATNEKLFF
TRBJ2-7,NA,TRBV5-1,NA,TGCGCCAGCAGCTTGGCTGGGCAGACCTACGAGCAGTACTTC,CASSLAGQTYEQYF
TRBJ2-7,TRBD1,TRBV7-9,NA,TGTGCCAGCAGCACGGACAGGGGGCAGGTTGAGCAGTACTTC,CASSTDRGQVEQYF
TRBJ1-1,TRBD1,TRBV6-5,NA,TGTGCCAGCACCAAGTGGGGGGACAGCGAAGCTTTCTTT,CASTKWGDSEAFF
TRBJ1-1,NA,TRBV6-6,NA,TGTGCCAGCAGTTACGGTGGCGGAGGGAACACTGAAGCTTTCTTT,CASSYGGGGNTEAFF
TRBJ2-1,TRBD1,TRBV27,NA,TGTGCCAGCAGCCCATTGGGGACAGGGGCCAATGAGCAGTTCTTC,CASSPLGTGANEQFF
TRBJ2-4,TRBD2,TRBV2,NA,TGTGCCAGCAGTGGGGGACTAGCGGGAGCCAAAAACATTCAGTACTTC,CASSGGLAGAKNIQYF
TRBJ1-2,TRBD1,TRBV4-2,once,TGTGCCAGCAGCGACGGGACAGGGAATAACTATGGCTACACCTTC,CASSDGTGNNYGYTF
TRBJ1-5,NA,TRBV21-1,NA,TGTGCCAGCAGGTCGAAGACGGGAGTCTATTTT,CASRSKTGVYF
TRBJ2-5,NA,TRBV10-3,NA,TGTGCCATCAGCCCCACGGCGGGGTGGGAGACCCAGTACTTC,CAISPTAGWETQYF
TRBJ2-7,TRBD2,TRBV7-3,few,TGTGCCAGCAGCTTAACTAGCGGGGGGCCCTACGAGCAGTACTTC,CASSLTSGGPYEQYF
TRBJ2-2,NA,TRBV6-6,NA,TGTGCCAGCAGTTATTTGGGACAGAACACCGGGGAGCTGTTTTTT,CASSYLGQNTGELFF
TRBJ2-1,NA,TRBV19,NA,TGTGCCAGTAGTGATCGGAGCTCCTACAATGAGCAGTTCTTC,CASSDRSSYNEQFF
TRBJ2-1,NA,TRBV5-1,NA,TGCGCCAGCAGCCTCGGAGAGACCTACAATGAGCAGTTCTTC,CASSLGETYNEQFF
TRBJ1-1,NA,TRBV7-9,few,TGTGCCAGCAGCCACGAACAGGGTATGAACACTGAAGCTTTCTTT,CASSHEQGMNTEAFF
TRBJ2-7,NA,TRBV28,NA,TGTGCCAGCAGTTTATCCCCCGGAGTGGAAGAATCCTACGAGCAGTACTTC,CASSLSPGVEESYEQYF
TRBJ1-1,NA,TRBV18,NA,TGTGCCAGCTCACCCCTACAGGATAACACTGAAGCTTTCTTT,CASSPLQDNTEAFF
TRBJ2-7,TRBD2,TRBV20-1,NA,TGCAGTGCGCGGGGGGAGTACGAGCAGTACTTC,CSARGEYEQYF